One and the same sample provided the 17 T cell receptor beta chains below, sequenced in a study of cytotoxic CD8 clonotypes in ibrutinib-treated CLL. TCRdb's table, derived via immunoSEQ multiplex PCR, lists solely in-frame clones and lacks some. Found here are 160,000 or so clones, 70% to 90% of them singletons; the top ten hold 3%. The specimen comprised PBMCs, sampled at disease progression, from a patient treated with ibrutinib. The receptors were sampled from a human donor with chronic lymphocytic leukemia.

The rearrangement uses TRBV29-1 and TRBJ2-7, with D possibly being TRBD2 (6 bases). The CDR3 extends over 16 amino acids. Germline assignment: CDR1 SQVTM and CDR2 ANQGSEA. The V end lost 1 base, the J end lost 7 bases, and 23 bases lay between the germline ends. DNA of the CDR3: TGCAGCGTTGAAGGTTTGGAGGGTCACCCTCGAGGGGAGCAGTACTTC. It is translated as CSVEGLEGHPRGEQYF.

The rearrangement joins TRBV7-2 to TRBJ2-1, with 16 bases identical to TRBD2. The CDR3 contains 17 residues. The junction had 9 bases not matched to a gene; V was cut back by 5 bases and J by 8 bases. Germline-derived CDR1 and CDR2 are SGHTA and FQGNSA. The CDR3 sequence is CASSPPGLAGGPDEQFF. CDR3 nucleotide sequence: TGTGCCAGCAGCCCACCGGGACTAGCGGGAGGGCCCGATGAGCAGTTCTTC.

This chain links TRBV19 with TRBJ2-3; D unresolved. The germline CDR1 and CDR2 sequences are LNHDA and SQIVND (reference sequence). The CDR3 has 14 amino acids. Trimming left V 5 bases short and J 2 bases short, with 11 bases between. CDR3 sequence reads: CASSFTITTDTQYF. The CDR3 DNA reads as TGTGCCAGTAGTTTTACCATAACCACAGATACGCAGTATTTT. The variable domain in full, with the rest retrieved from reference TRBV19 and TRBJ2-3, is DGGITQSPKYLFRKEGQNVTLSCEQNLNHDAMYWYRQDPGQGLRLIYYSQIVNDFQKGDIAEGYSVSREKKESFPLTVTSAQKNPTAFYLCASSFTITTDTQYFGPGTRLTVL.

This chain joins TRBV9 and TRBJ2-3; 9 bases fit TRBD2. The germline V gene has CDR1 SGDLS and CDR2 YYNGEE. The length of the CDR3 is 17 residues. V lost 6 bases, J lost 5 bases, and 16 bases stayed unmatched. The CDR3 protein is CASKRRDAGGPKDTQYF. CDR3 bases: TGTGCCAGCAAACGACGGGACGCGGGAGGGCCCAAAGATACGCAGTATTTT.

The CDR3 sequence: CASSFRTGPDTQYF. The CDR3 DNA is TGTGCCAGCAGCTTTCGTACGGGGCCGGATACGCAGTATTTT. V usage is TRBV11-3 and J usage is TRBJ2-3, with D tentatively TRBD1 or TRBD2 (5 bases each). Trimming pared 3 bases from V and 6 bases from J, leaving 13 bases between. The CDR3 totals 14 residues. CDR1 SGHNT and CDR2 YENEEA come from the germline V gene.

The chain links TRBV19 to TRBJ2-3; TRBD2 matches 7 bases. The germline V gene encodes CDR1 LNHDA and CDR2 SQIVND (reference sequence). The CDR3 is 16 residues long. Trimming removed 7 bases from V and 4 bases from J; junction bases left unmatched: 14. The CDR3 region is CASTLRGGGGADTQYF. The CDR3 nucleotides are TGTGCCAGTACCCTTCGTGGCGGGGGAGGGGCAGATACGCAGTATTTT.

The chain couples TRBV7-9 to TRBJ1-2, with D hard to call. This CDR3 has 12 amino acids. V lost 5 bases, J lost 5 bases, and 9 bases lay in between. Germline V gene lookup returns CDR1 SEHNR and CDR2 FQNEAQ (reference sequence). CDR3 amino acids: CASSPNTYGYTF. For the CDR3, the DNA is TGTGCCAGCAGCCCGAACACGTATGGCTACACCTTC.

The gene calls are TRBV19 and TRBJ2-7, with 11 bases lining up with TRBD2. There are 15 residues in the CDR3. Looked up from germline, CDR1 is LNHDA and CDR2 is SQIVND (reference sequence). V was pared by 7 bases and J by 3 bases, with 8 bases of the junction left unmatched. The CDR3 loop reads CASMGGLADNYEQYF. The CDR3, as DNA: TGTGCCAGTATGGGGGGACTAGCGGATAACTACGAGCAGTACTTC.

Concerning this clone itself: The sample contains more than one DNA sequence encoding this CDR3. The chain carries TRBV6-1 and TRBJ2-3, with TRBD1 matching 9 bases. CDR1 is MNHNS, CDR2 SASEGT, per germline. The CDR3 runs to 16 residues. The V segment lost 1 base and the J segment 0 bases; nucleotides outside the gene matches: 2. The CDR3 region is CASSEGTGASTDTQYF. For the CDR3, the DNA is TGTGCCAGCAGTGAAGGGACAGGGGCTAGCACAGATACGCAGTATTTT.

This clone has just one count. The genes are TRBV10-2 and TRBJ1-5, with TRBD1 identical over 9 bases. Germline V gene data show CDR1 as WSHSY and CDR2 as SAAADI. CDR3 length equals 16 residues. After removal of 2 bases from V and 6 bases from J, the junction contained 8 bases not matched to a gene. This CDR3 is CASSEGQGLWSQPQHF. Written as DNA, the CDR3 is TGCGCCAGCAGTGAGGGACAGGGGCTTTGGAGTCAGCCCCAGCATTTT.

This clone was detected once. This chain links TRBV7-3 with TRBJ2-7; D is undetermined. Germline V gives CDR1 SGHTA, CDR2 FQGTGA. With 2 bases removed from V and 2 bases from J, the gap between germline ends came to 10 bases. The CDR3 sequence is 14 residues long. The CDR3 sequence: CASSLGDGPYEQYF. CDR3 in DNA: TGTGCCAGCAGCTTAGGTGACGGCCCCTACGAGCAGTACTTC.

The chain has TRBV9 and TRBJ1-3; 7 bases are a match to TRBD1. This CDR3 has 16 residues. The V and J ends lost 1 base and 0 bases, in that order; junction bases with no gene match: 4. Germline V gene data show CDR1 as SGDLS and CDR2 as YYNGEE. CDR3 sequence reads: CASSVLGQHSGNTIYF. Here the CDR3 DNA reads TGTGCCAGCAGCGTACTGGGACAGCACTCTGGAAACACCATATATTTT. Based on the CDR3 plus reference TRBV9 and TRBJ1-3, the full variable domain is DSGVTQTPKHLITATGQRVTLRCSPRSGDLSVYWYQQSLDQGLQFLIQYYNGEERAKGNILERFSAQQFPDLHSELNLSSLELGDSALYFCASSVLGQHSGNTIYFGEGSWLTVV.

The chain is built from TRBV5-1 and TRBJ2-7; perhaps TRBD2 as D (6 bases). Between the trimmed V and J ends, which lost 3 bases and 3 bases, there was a span of 10 bases. CDR1 is SGHRS and CDR2 is YFSETQ in the germline V gene. This CDR3 region has 13 residues. For the CDR3, the DNA is TGCGCCAGCAGCTCCCCCGGGGGCTACGAGCAGTACTTC. It specifies CASSSPGGYEQYF.

This chain uses TRBV28 with TRBJ2-5, with 7 positions matching TRBD2. The trim removed 4 bases at V and 0 bases at J, leaving 2 bases unmatched. Germline CDR1 MDHEN, CDR2 SYDVKM. This CDR3 comprises 14 residues. CDR3 in amino acids: CASSSRGYQETQYF. The DNA of the CDR3 is TGTGCCAGCAGTTCGCGGGGGTACCAAGAGACCCAGTACTTC. Combining the CDR3 with reference TRBV28 and TRBJ2-5 gives the whole variable domain DVKVTQSSRYLVKRTGEKVFLECVQDMDHENMFWYRQDPGLGLRLIYFSYDVKMKEKGDIPEGYSVSREKKERFSLILESASTNQTSMYLCASSSRGYQETQYFGPGTRLLVL.

In this sample, this clone turned up once. This chain joins TRBV7-2 and TRBJ2-7, with D hard to call. Per germline, CDR1 SGHTA and CDR2 FQGNSA. Trimming left V 3 bases short and J 0 bases short, with 9 bases between. The length of the CDR3 is 14 residues. Here the CDR3 DNA reads TGTGCCAGCAGCTTTGGGCAACCCTCCTACGAGCAGTACTTC. It yields the protein CASSFGQPSYEQYF. Filled out from reference TRBV7-2 and TRBJ2-7, the complete variable domain reads GAGVSQSPSNKVTEKGKDVELRCDPISGHTALYWYRQSLGQGLEFLIYFQGNSAPDKSGLPSDRFSAERTGGSVSTLTIQRTQQEDSAVYLCASSFGQPSYEQYFGPGTRLTVT.

The chain uses TRBV4-2 and TRBJ2-7, with D perhaps TRBD2 (5 bases). This CDR3 has 16 residues. V was shortened by 5 bases and J by 0 bases, with 17 bases between the two germline ends. From germline, CDR1 is LGHNA and CDR2 YNFKEQ. The CDR3: CASSARIGVVSYEQYF. The DNA of the CDR3 is TGTGCCAGCAGCGCTCGGATCGGGGTAGTCTCCTACGAGCAGTACTTC.

The V call is TRBV25-1, the J call TRBJ2-7, with TRBD2 matching 7 bases. The CDR3 sequence is 14 residues long. Germline CDR1 and CDR2: MGHDK and SYGVNS. The J segment lost 1 base and the V segment lost 4 bases, leaving 4 bases of the junction unmatched. The CDR3 is CASSVSGGSYEQYF. The CDR3 region has the DNA TGTGCCAGCAGTGTTTCGGGGGGATCCTACGAGCAGTACTTC.